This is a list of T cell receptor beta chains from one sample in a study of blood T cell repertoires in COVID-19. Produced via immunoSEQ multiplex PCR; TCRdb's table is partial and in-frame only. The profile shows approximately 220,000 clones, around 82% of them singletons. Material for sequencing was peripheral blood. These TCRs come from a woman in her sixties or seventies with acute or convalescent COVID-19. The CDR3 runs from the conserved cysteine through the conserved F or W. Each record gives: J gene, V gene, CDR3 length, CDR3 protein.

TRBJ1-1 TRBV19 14 CASSITGGKTEAFF
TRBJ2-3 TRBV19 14 CASSPSRGTDTQYF
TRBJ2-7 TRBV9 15 CASSVAGQGANEQYF
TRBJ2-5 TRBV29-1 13 CSVDRGFGETQYF
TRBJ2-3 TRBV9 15 CASSTSGGASDTQYF
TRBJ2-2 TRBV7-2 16 CASSPRGLAGPGELFF
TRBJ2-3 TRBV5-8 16 CASSLAGWSLTDTQYF
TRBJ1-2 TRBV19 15 CASISDRMSNYGYTF
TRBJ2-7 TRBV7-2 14 CASSLSGGHSGQYF
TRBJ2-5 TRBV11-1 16 CASSRTSGGVRETQYF
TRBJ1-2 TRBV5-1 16 CASRNHDRGPNYGYTF
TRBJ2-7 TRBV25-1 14 CASSEYGLAREQYF
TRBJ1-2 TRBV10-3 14 CAITPDSMVYGYTF
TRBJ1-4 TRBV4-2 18 CASSQAGRGWQKDEKLFF
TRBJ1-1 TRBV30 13 CAWSGHPNTEAFF
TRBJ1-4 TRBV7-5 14 CARSPDRGGEKLFF
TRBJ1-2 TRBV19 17 CASTNPGQGELLYGYTF
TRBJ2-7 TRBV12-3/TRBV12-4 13 CASSRDRYYEQYF
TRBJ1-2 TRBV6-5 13 CASSITGNYGYTF
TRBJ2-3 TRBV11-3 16 CASSLSGGLGTDTQYF
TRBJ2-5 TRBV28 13 CASNWPGGETQYF